Each of the 8 T cell receptor beta chains below was sequenced from the same sample in a study of shared T cell receptors in the human thymus. Some clones are missing from TCRdb's copy, which holds only in-frame ones; the method was immunoSEQ multiplex PCR. This sample has under 700,000 clones, with 75% to 80% found just once. This sample was also put to use in a study of human thymus T cells.

Sequenced: thymocytes. Receptors were obtained from a boy younger than two with a congenital heart defect.

This clone was seen a few times. The J gene is TRBJ1-4, the V gene TRBV7-9; 8 bases agree with TRBD1. V lost 1 base to trimming and J lost 4 bases; unmatched junction nucleotides: 5. Germline assignment: CDR1 SEHNR and CDR2 FQNEAQ (reference sequence). This CDR3 has 16 amino acids. The CDR3 loop is CASSLDFRGHNEKLFF. CDR3 nucleotides: TGTGCCAGCAGCTTAGACTTCAGGGGGCATAATGAAAAACTGTTTTTT. Variable domain in full (rest from reference TRBV7-9 and TRBJ1-4): DTGVSQNPRHKITKRGQNVTFRCDPISEHNRLYWYRQTLGQGPEFLTYFQNEAQLEKSRLLSDRFSAERPKGSFSTLEIQRTEQGDSAMYLCASSLDFRGHNEKLFFGSGTQLSVL.

The rearrangement joins TRBV5-6 to TRBJ2-1; TRBD1 aligns across 9 bases. The CDR3 extends over 14 amino acids. The V and J ends lost 4 bases and 5 bases, in that order; junction bases with no gene match: 4. Germline values: CDR1 SGHDT, CDR2 YYEEEE. The CDR3 is CASSRRDRDNEQFF. The CDR3 DNA reads TGTGCCAGCAGCCGTCGGGACAGGGACAATGAGCAGTTCTTC.

This clone was detected once. This chain joins TRBV10-3 and TRBJ2-7; TRBD1 is a possible D gene (5 bases). Germline loops: CDR1 ENHRY, CDR2 SYGVKD. Trimming cost V 5 bases and J 1 base, with 18 bases left between them. This CDR3 spans 16 amino acids. The CDR3 DNA reads as TGTGCCATCAGTAGCCACCCGAAGAGGACATCCTACGAGCAGTACTTC. Encoded protein: CAISSHPKRTSYEQYF.

The chain combines TRBV6-5 with TRBJ2-7; weak D call: TRBD1 (6 bases). The CDR3 contains 14 residues. Looked up from germline, CDR1 is MNHEY and CDR2 is SVGAGI. The V and J ends lost 6 bases and 3 bases respectively, with 15 bases between them. In nucleotides, the CDR3 is TGTGCCAGCAGAGCCCCCGGGACACGCTACGAGCAGTACTTC. It yields the protein CASRAPGTRYEQYF.

For the CDR3, the DNA is TGTGCCAGCAGCGCCAGGGTACTCAACATGAACACTGAAGCTTTCTTT. Translated: CASSARVLNMNTEAFF. The chain uses TRBV5-4 and TRBJ1-1; possible D gene TRBD1, 5 bases. V was cut by 4 bases and J by 0 bases, with 16 bases left in between. This CDR3 contains 16 residues. The germline gives CDR1 SGHNT, CDR2 YYREEE (reference sequence).

This rearrangement joins TRBV27 to TRBJ2-1; no clear D. The V gene's germline CDR1 is MNHEY and CDR2 SMNVEV (reference sequence). Trimming left V 5 bases short and J 6 bases short, with 11 bases between. CDR3 length equals 13 residues. CDR3 protein: CASSTDIGNEQFF. CDR3 sequence (DNA): TGTGCCAGCAGTACCGACATTGGCAATGAGCAGTTCTTC.

J is TRBJ2-3 and V is TRBV15, with 7 bases identical to TRBD1. V lost 3 bases and J lost 2; bases outside the gene matches: 5. The CDR3 sequence is 15 residues long. CDR1 is LNHNV and CDR2 is YYDKDF in the germline V gene (reference sequence). CDR3 sequence (DNA): TGTGCCACCAGCAGGACCCAGGGGGACACAGATACGCAGTATTTT. It encodes CATSRTQGDTDTQYF.

This sequence joins TRBV19 and TRBJ2-1; 13 bases fit TRBD2. V lost 3 bases to trimming and J lost 8 bases; unmatched junction nucleotides: 10. CDR1 is LNHDA and CDR2 is SQIVND in the germline V gene (reference sequence). The CDR3 contains 17 residues. As DNA, the CDR3 is TGTGCCAGTAGTATTTCGGGGGGACTAGCGGGATTCGATGAGCAGTTCTTC. Its translation is CASSISGGLAGFDEQFF.